These T cell receptor beta chains were read from a single sample in a study of a mutant IDH1 vaccine in newly diagnosed glioma. These receptors lack a known antigen. This table comes from immunoSEQ multiplex PCR, and its TCRdb copy is limited to in-frame clones, with some not included. Of about 36,000 clones in the sample, roughly 79% were seen once. This material consisted of PBMCs, taken from a glioma patient whose treatment included an IDH1 peptide vaccine. Source of these receptors: a middle-aged man with glioma. Each CDR3 is given with its conserved first and last residue. The order of the fields is J gene, V gene, clone size, CDR3 protein. Clone size is shown for a subset of rows, as once, few, many or a class of expanded clone.

TRBJ2-2	TRBV7-7	few	CASSLGLAGIGELFF
TRBJ2-7	TRBV6-5	NA	CASSRQGYEQYF
TRBJ2-1	TRBV7-2	NA	CASSLAGSSYNEQFF
TRBJ2-5	TRBV6-1	NA	CASSEVRGPETQYF
TRBJ2-5	TRBV19	NA	CASSMGGIQETQYF
TRBJ1-1	TRBV6-5	NA	CASSYREDTEAFF
TRBJ2-1	TRBV5-1	NA	CASSLQQIYNEQFF
TRBJ2-1	TRBV5-1	NA	CASSIGPLGANNEQFF
TRBJ2-7	TRBV6-5	NA	CASRPPTQYF
TRBJ1-5	TRBV15	NA	CATSSSIGGEWPQHF
TRBJ2-7	TRBV5-1	NA	CASSLIDREYNEQYF
TRBJ1-5	TRBV30	few	CAWSVYTGGDQPQHF
TRBJ2-2	TRBV2	NA	CASRENNGELFF
TRBJ1-2	TRBV19	once	CASSITSAGGANYGYTF
TRBJ1-3	TRBV6-6	NA	CASRGQGSNSGNTIYF
TRBJ1-1	TRBV25-1	once	CASSEYRDSNTEAFF
TRBJ2-1	TRBV30	NA	CAWSGGQSEAYNEQFF
TRBJ2-7	TRBV5-4	NA	CASSFGAEQYF
TRBJ2-1	TRBV5-4	NA	CASSLGAGGSYNEQFF
TRBJ2-3	TRBV10-3	few	CAISDSTDTQYF
TRBJ1-2	TRBV9	NA	CASSVHPQANYGYTF
TRBJ1-3	TRBV6-1	NA	CASSLGSFSGNTIYF
TRBJ1-5	TRBV2	NA	CASSDFGPPNQPQHF
TRBJ2-2	TRBV5-1	NA	CASSLGVSRGTGELFF
TRBJ1-1	TRBV6-5	NA	CASSQSILGNTEAFF
TRBJ1-1	TRBV5-1	NA	CASRSGQNTEAFF
TRBJ2-2	TRBV19	NA	CASRITGDTGELFF
TRBJ1-5	TRBV19	few	CASSIGLDYYQPQHF
TRBJ1-2	TRBV30	NA	CAWSLWQAYGYTF
TRBJ1-2	TRBV27	NA	CASSSGGQGRPYGYTF